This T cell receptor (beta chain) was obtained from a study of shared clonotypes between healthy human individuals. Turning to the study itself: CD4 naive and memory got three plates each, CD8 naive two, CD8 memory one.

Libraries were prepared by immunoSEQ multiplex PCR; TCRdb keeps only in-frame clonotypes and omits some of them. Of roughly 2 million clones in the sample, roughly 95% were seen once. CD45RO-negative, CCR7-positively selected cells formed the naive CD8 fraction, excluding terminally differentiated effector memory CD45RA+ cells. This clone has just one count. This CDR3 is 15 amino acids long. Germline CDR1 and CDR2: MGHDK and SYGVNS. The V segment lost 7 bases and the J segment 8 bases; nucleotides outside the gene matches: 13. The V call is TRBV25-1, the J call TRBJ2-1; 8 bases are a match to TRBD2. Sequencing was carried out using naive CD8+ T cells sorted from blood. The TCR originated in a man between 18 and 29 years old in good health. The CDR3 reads CASTEREGVVDEQFF. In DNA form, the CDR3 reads TGTGCCAGCACAGAACGGGAGGGGGTTGTGGATGAGCAGTTCTTC.